This passage covers 29 T cell receptor beta chains from one sample sequenced in a study of T cell clonotyping in hematopoietic cell transplantation. Data came from immunoSEQ multiplex PCR; TCRdb stores just in-frame clones and leaves some out. The table lists approximately 70,000 clones, roughly 94% of them singletons, with around 1.6% in the top ten. Sequencing was carried out using peripheral blood mononuclear cells. These receptors were obtained from a man over 45 in good health. Some clones in this sample may be carry-over from other donors' samples.

V and J are TRBV27 and TRBJ2-5; the match to TRBD2 covers 8 bases. After removal of 5 bases from V and 7 bases from J, the junction contained 15 bases not matched to a gene. This CDR3 spans 16 amino acids. The V gene's germline CDR1 is MNHEY and CDR2 SMNVEV (reference sequence). This CDR3 is CASSLISGVNTGTQYF. The DNA of the CDR3 is TGTGCCAGCAGTCTCATTAGCGGGGTTAACACAGGGACCCAGTACTTC.

This chain connects TRBV28 to TRBJ1-1, with TRBD1 as a possible D gene (5 bases). Trimming cost V 1 base and J 12 bases, with 21 bases left between them. Germline lookup yields CDR1 MDHEN and CDR2 SYDVKM. The CDR3 covers 15 residues. The CDR3 loop is CASSLLFDGGTRTFF. DNA of the CDR3: TGTGCCAGCAGTTTATTATTTGACGGCGGGACGAGAACTTTCTTT.

The chain recombines TRBV28 with TRBJ2-7, with a weak D call TRBD1 (6 bases). The CDR3 has 13 residues. The germline CDR1 and CDR2 sequences are MDHEN and SYDVKM. V dropped 5 bases and J dropped 1 base, with 9 bases sitting between them. In nucleotides, the CDR3 is TGTGCCAGCAGTCGCGGACAGTCCTACGAGCAGTACTTC. Protein sequence: CASSRGQSYEQYF. Based on the CDR3 plus reference TRBV28 and TRBJ2-7, the full variable domain is DVKVTQSSRYLVKRTGEKVFLECVQDMDHENMFWYRQDPGLGLRLIYFSYDVKMKEKGDIPEGYSVSREKKERFSLILESASTNQTSMYLCASSRGQSYEQYFGPGTRLTVT.

The rearrangement uses TRBV5-1 and TRBJ1-2; TRBD1 agrees at 9 bases. Germline V gene sequence: CDR1 SGHRS, CDR2 YFSETQ. V gave up 0 bases and J gave up 5 bases; unmatched junction bases: 5. This CDR3 contains 15 residues. The chain's CDR3 is CASSLDRGQGYGYTF. Written as DNA, the CDR3 is TGCGCCAGCAGCTTGGACAGGGGGCAGGGTTATGGCTACACCTTC. Full variable domain (remainder filled in from reference TRBV5-1 and TRBJ1-2): KAGVTQTPRYLIKTRGQQVTLSCSPISGHRSVSWYQQTPGQGLQFLFEYFSETQRNKGNFPGRFSGRQFSNSRSEMNVSTLELGDSALYLCASSLDRGQGYGYTFGSGTRLTVV.

V is TRBV5-4 and J is TRBJ2-7; 9 nucleotides line up with TRBD1. The CDR3 is made up of 16 amino acids. The V gene end was trimmed by 4 bases and the J gene end by 3 bases; junction bases not matched to a gene: 11. CDR1 and CDR2 from the germline V gene are SGHNT and YYREEE (reference sequence). The CDR3 DNA reads as TGTGCCAGCAGCACGGTTCGGGACAGGGAGGGCTACGAGCAGTACTTC. It yields the protein CASSTVRDREGYEQYF.

The rearrangement joins TRBV5-1 to TRBJ1-4; the D gene is possibly TRBD1 (5 bases). This CDR3 spans 15 amino acids. The V and J ends lost 1 base and 5 bases respectively, with 12 bases between them. From germline, CDR1 is SGHRS and CDR2 YFSETQ. CDR3 in amino acids: CASSLFAGRNEKLFF. The CDR3 bases are TGCGCCAGCAGCTTGTTCGCAGGGAGAAATGAAAAACTGTTTTTT.

This chain joins TRBV6-5 and TRBJ2-5; 8 nucleotides align to TRBD1. The CDR3 length is 14 residues. Germline CDR1 reads MNHEY; CDR2 reads SVGAGI. V lost 7 bases and J lost 4; bases outside the gene matches: 8. The CDR3: CASNPGQGVETQYF. CDR3 bases: TGTGCCAGCAACCCCGGACAGGGTGTAGAGACCCAGTACTTC.

This chain connects TRBV9 to TRBJ1-2; D unclear. V was clipped by 4 bases and J by 13 bases, with 26 bases between them. Germline assignment: CDR1 SGDLS and CDR2 YYNGEE. CDR3 length equals 15 residues. The CDR3 DNA reads as TGTGCCAGCAGCCTCTCAAGGCCCCGTGATGAAGGACTCACCTTC. Translated: CASSLSRPRDEGLTF. Complete variable domain (other parts from reference TRBV9 and TRBJ1-2): DSGVTQTPKHLITATGQRVTLRCSPRSGDLSVYWYQQSLDQGLQFLIQYYNGEERAKGNILERFSAQQFPDLHSELNLSSLELGDSALYFCASSLSRPRDEGLTFGSGTRLTVV.

The chain couples TRBV29-1 to TRBJ1-1, with 7 positions matching TRBD1. The germline CDR1 and CDR2 sequences are SQVTM and ANQGSEA. The CDR3 is 12 residues long. The ends lost 5 bases at V and 5 bases at J; junction bases unmatched: 5. The CDR3 nucleotides read TGCAGCGTTCCCTCAGGGGGGACTGAAGCTTTCTTT. Translating it yields CSVPSGGTEAFF.

V gene TRBV16 combines with J gene TRBJ1-5, with TRBD1 identical over 8 bases. V lost 6 bases, J lost 2 bases, and 6 bases stayed unmatched. Germline assignment: CDR1 KGHSY and CDR2 FQNENV. CDR3 length equals 15 residues. CDR3 residues: CASRAGGGGNQPQHF. In DNA, the CDR3 is TGTGCCAGCAGGGCAGGGGGCGGTGGCAATCAGCCCCAGCATTTT.

The rearrangement joins TRBV6-1 to TRBJ1-1; no clear D. Trimming stripped 5 bases from V and 5 bases from J, with 6 bases between. In germline, CDR1 is MNHNS, CDR2 SASEGT. There are 11 residues in the CDR3. The CDR3 bases are TGTGCCAGCAGTCAAGTTACTGAAGCTTTCTTT. Translated, it gives CASSQVTEAFF.

The table lists this clone with a count of one. The chain combines TRBV2 with TRBJ1-4; 8 bases line up with TRBD1. Germline assignment: CDR1 SNHLY and CDR2 FYNNEI. The CDR3 sequence is 17 residues long. The J segment lost 0 bases and the V segment lost 6 bases, leaving 9 bases of the junction unmatched. Here the CDR3 DNA reads TGTGCCAGCAGGGGACAGGTTGCTTATGCAACTAATGAAAAACTGTTTTTT. Protein sequence: CASRGQVAYATNEKLFF.

The V call is TRBV27, the J call TRBJ2-6, with 7 bases identical to TRBD2. V shed 4 bases and J 0 bases; nucleotides not matched to a gene: 6. The germline V gene encodes CDR1 MNHEY and CDR2 SMNVEV (reference sequence). This CDR3 spans 17 amino acids. The CDR3 region has the DNA TGTGCCAGCAGTTGGGGGGGGGTGTTCTCTGGGGCCAACGTCCTGACTTTC. Translated: CASSWGGVFSGANVLTF. The whole variable domain, remainder taken from reference TRBV27 and TRBJ2-6, is EAQVTQNPRYLITVTGKKLTVTCSQNMNHEYMSWYRQDPGLGLRQIYYSMNVEVTDKGDVPEGYKVSRKEKRNFPLILESPSPNQTSLYFCASSWGGVFSGANVLTFGAGSRLTVL.

This clone was picked up one time. The chain carries TRBV27 and TRBJ2-4; 11 nucleotides agree with TRBD1. The CDR3 is made up of 17 amino acids. Germline CDR1 is MNHEY and CDR2 is SMNVEV (reference sequence). J lost 2 bases, V lost 5 bases, and 8 bases had no gene match. DNA of the CDR3: TGTGCCAGCAGTCTTCGAGGACAGGGGGCGTCCAAAAACATTCAGTACTTC. Protein sequence: CASSLRGQGASKNIQYF.

The chain uses TRBV11-2 and TRBJ2-3; maybe TRBD1 (6 bases). Germline V gene data show CDR1 as SGHAT and CDR2 as FQNNGV. V shed 8 bases and J shed 0 bases, with 21 bases lying between them. The CDR3 sequence is 17 residues long. CDR3 in amino acids: CASQAPQSTGSTDTQYF. CDR3 DNA: TGTGCCAGCCAAGCCCCCCAATCGACAGGAAGCACAGATACGCAGTATTTT.

The chain employs TRBV29-1 and TRBJ2-5; tentative D call: TRBD1 (5 bases). The CDR3 is made up of 14 amino acids. V dropped 4 bases and J dropped 3 bases, with 15 bases sitting between them. Germline CDR1 and CDR2: SQVTM and ANQGSEA. The CDR3 spells CSVVGQGAEETQYF. Written as DNA, the CDR3 is TGCAGCGTTGTAGGGCAGGGTGCCGAAGAGACCCAGTACTTC.

The rearrangement links TRBV5-1 to TRBJ2-2, with D perhaps TRBD1 (5 bases). Trimming cost V 0 bases and J 3 bases, with 9 bases left between them. Germline CDR1 SGHRS, CDR2 YFSETQ. The CDR3 covers 15 residues. The CDR3 DNA follows: TGCGCCAGCAGCTTGGTAACAGGAGACACCGGGGAGCTGTTTTTT. It encodes CASSLVTGDTGELFF.

The chain has TRBV7-9 and TRBJ2-1, with a weak D call TRBD2 (6 bases). The CDR3 is 16 residues long. V lost 2 bases and J 5 bases, leaving 16 bases between the germline ends. The germline gives CDR1 SEHNR, CDR2 FQNEAQ (reference sequence). Here the CDR3 reads CASSLHGGTGDNEQFF. In DNA, the CDR3 is TGTGCCAGCAGCTTACATGGGGGGACGGGGGACAATGAGCAGTTCTTC.

This clone was counted once. This chain connects TRBV19 to TRBJ2-1; D unresolved. Trimming took off 6 bases at V and 0 bases at J, with 18 bases between the two ends. Germline CDR1 reads LNHDA; CDR2 reads SQIVND (reference sequence). The CDR3 spans 17 residues. The CDR3 loop is CASRPTDPALSYNEQFF. The CDR3 bases are TGTGCCAGTAGGCCAACCGACCCGGCCCTCTCCTACAATGAGCAGTTCTTC. The variable domain in full, with the rest retrieved from reference TRBV19 and TRBJ2-1, is DGGITQSPKYLFRKEGQNVTLSCEQNLNHDAMYWYRQDPGQGLRLIYYSQIVNDFQKGDIAEGYSVSREKKESFPLTVTSAQKNPTAFYLCASRPTDPALSYNEQFFGPGTRLTVL.

The rearrangement links TRBV14 to TRBJ2-1, with D perhaps matching TRBD2 (6 bases). CDR3 size: 14 residues. Germline CDR1 is SGHDN and CDR2 is FVKESK. V dropped 4 bases and J dropped 1 base, with 8 bases sitting between them. CDR3 sequence reads: CASSRGGSYNEQFF. Written as DNA, the CDR3 is TGTGCCAGCAGCCGCGGAGGGTCCTACAATGAGCAGTTCTTC. Filled out from reference TRBV14 and TRBJ2-1, the complete variable domain reads EAGVTQFPSHSVIEKGQTVTLRCDPISGHDNLYWYRRVMGKEIKFLLHFVKESKQDESGMPNNRFLAERTGGTYSTLKVQPAELEDSGVYFCASSRGGSYNEQFFGPGTRLTVL.

The V gene is TRBV11-2, the J gene TRBJ1-2; a weak D match, TRBD1 (5 bases). Trimming pared 0 bases from V and 8 bases from J, leaving 13 bases between. This CDR3 has 14 residues. In germline, CDR1 is SGHAT, CDR2 FQNNGV. The CDR3: CASSLDPTVKGYTF. Written as DNA, the CDR3 is TGTGCCAGCAGCTTAGATCCGACAGTAAAGGGCTACACCTTC.

The chain couples TRBV28 to TRBJ2-3; TRBD1 agrees at 8 bases. Losses at the gene ends were 6 bases for V and 1 base for J; bases not matched to a gene: 9. This CDR3 has 16 residues. In germline, CDR1 is MDHEN, CDR2 SYDVKM. CDR3: CASSPTGTGGTDTQYF. The DNA for the CDR3 is TGTGCCAGCAGCCCGACCGGGACAGGAGGCACAGATACGCAGTATTTT. Drawing the rest from reference TRBV28 and TRBJ2-3, the complete variable domain is DVKVTQSSRYLVKRTGEKVFLECVQDMDHENMFWYRQDPGLGLRLIYFSYDVKMKEKGDIPEGYSVSREKKERFSLILESASTNQTSMYLCASSPTGTGGTDTQYFGPGTRLTVL.

The chain recombines TRBV5-8 with TRBJ2-1, with TRBD1 matching over 9 bases. There are 17 residues in the CDR3. The ends lost 4 bases at V and 3 bases at J; junction bases unmatched: 11. The germline V gene encodes CDR1 SGHTS and CDR2 YDEGEE. The CDR3 loop reads CASSLGTGTGFYNEQFF. CDR3 in DNA: TGTGCCAGCAGCCTGGGAACCGGGACAGGGTTCTACAATGAGCAGTTCTTC. Full variable domain (missing parts from reference TRBV5-8 and TRBJ2-1): EAGVTQSPTHLIKTRGQQATLRCSPISGHTSVYWYQQALGLGLQFLLWYDEGEERNRGNFPPRFSGRQFPNYSSELNVNALELEDSALYLCASSLGTGTGFYNEQFFGPGTRLTVL.

The V gene is TRBV7-9, the J gene TRBJ2-7, with 11 bases matching TRBD1. Germline CDR1 reads SEHNR; CDR2 reads FQNEAQ (reference sequence). With V trimmed by 5 bases and J by 4 bases, 4 bases remained unmatched. CDR3 length equals 14 residues. The CDR3 sequence is CASSRTGGRYEQYF. The CDR3 region has the DNA TGTGCCAGCAGCCGGACAGGGGGCCGGTACGAGCAGTACTTC.

The chain employs TRBV5-6 and TRBJ2-7; 11 bases map to TRBD2. The trim removed 4 bases at V and 3 bases at J, leaving 9 bases unmatched. CDR1 is SGHDT and CDR2 is YYEEEE in the germline V gene. This CDR3 is built from 16 residues. CDR3 sequence (DNA): TGTGCCAGCAGCCTAACCACTAGCGGGAGTTTCTACGAGCAGTACTTC. This translates into CASSLTTSGSFYEQYF.

The chain is built from TRBV6-5 and TRBJ1-3, with D hard to call. Germline values: CDR1 MNHEY, CDR2 SVGAGI. Deletions cut 0 bases from V and 4 bases from J, with 7 bases between. The CDR3 extends over 14 amino acids. The CDR3, as DNA: TGTGCCAGCAGTTACTCGTCTGGGGGAAACACCATATATTTT. Amino acids: CASSYSSGGNTIYF.

This rearrangement joins TRBV5-4 to TRBJ2-7, with unresolved D. Germline-derived CDR1 and CDR2 are SGHNT and YYREEE (reference sequence). The CDR3 is 14 residues long. The V and J ends lost 7 bases and 3 bases respectively, with 17 bases between them. This CDR3 reads CASRPDQRSYEQYF. For the CDR3, the DNA is TGTGCCAGCCGACCCGACCAGAGAAGCTACGAGCAGTACTTC.

This chain connects TRBV27 to TRBJ2-5; 9 bases agree with TRBD2. Germline loops: CDR1 MNHEY, CDR2 SMNVEV (reference sequence). Losses at the gene ends were 5 bases for V and 5 bases for J; bases not matched to a gene: 18. The CDR3 is made up of 18 amino acids. CDR3 region: CASSHTAPGRGGRETQYF. Here the CDR3 DNA reads TGTGCCAGCAGTCATACCGCCCCCGGGCGGGGGGGCCGGGAGACCCAGTACTTC.

V usage is TRBV7-2 and J usage is TRBJ2-7; D is perhaps TRBD1 (6 bases). This CDR3 has 15 amino acids. Trimming took off 5 bases at V and 3 bases at J, with 17 bases between the two ends. Germline V gives CDR1 SGHTA, CDR2 FQGNSA. The CDR3 here is CASSAVGQRNYEQYF. The DNA for the CDR3 is TGTGCCAGCAGCGCGGTGGGACAAAGGAACTACGAGCAGTACTTC.